This T cell receptor beta chain was retrieved from a study of Tregs in tolerant kidney transplant recipients. Study-wide findings and caveats: Biological reproducibility was not directly addressed in this study.

Libraries were prepared by immunoSEQ multiplex PCR; TCRdb keeps only in-frame clonotypes and omits some of them. The sample shows about 73,000 clones, 91% of them seen only once. The sample holds a few counts of this clone. Its antigen is currently unknown. Thawed PBMCs were FACS-sorted into unstimulated CD4+CD25+CD127- regulatory T cells, CD4+CD25- non-regulatory cells, CD4 and CD8 cells. This CDR3 has 20 amino acids. Trimming took off 10 bases at V and 0 bases at J, with 28 bases between the two ends. Germline loops: CDR1 MDHEN, CDR2 SYDVKM. This receptor was obtained from a human donor who received a combined kidney and bone marrow transplant. The V call is TRBV28, the J call TRBJ1-6, with TRBD1 as a possible D gene (5 bases). This specimen consisted of Tregs from blood, obtained before the transplant. CDR3 amino acids: CATENGGVFGASSYNSPLHF. The DNA for the CDR3 is TGTGCCACCGAAAACGGGGGAGTTTTCGGGGCGAGCTCCTATAATTCACCCCTCCACTTT.